The 28 T cell receptor beta chains below all came from one sample that was sequenced in a study of graft-versus-host responses after intestinal transplantation. The graft tissue was processed, and this released both intraepithelial and lamina propria lymphocytes. Here immunoSEQ multiplex PCR was the method, and the copy in TCRdb shows in-frame clones only, minus some. The sample includes about 9,600 clones, roughly 90% seen only once; the top ten take around 4.9%. The specimen was ileum tissue, collected roughly 700 days after intestinal transplantation. The receptors shown here come from a human patient who received an intestinal transplant, so some T cells may come from the graft donor.

The V and J genes are TRBV11-2 and TRBJ1-4; a possible D gene is TRBD1 (6 bases). V dropped 0 bases and J dropped 8 bases, with 10 bases sitting between them. The CDR3 contains 14 residues. Germline CDR1 is SGHAT and CDR2 is FQNNGV. Here the CDR3 reads CASSLDRGDEKLFF. The CDR3 DNA reads as TGTGCCAGCAGCTTAGACAGGGGAGACGAAAAACTGTTTTTT.

The rearrangement joins TRBV15 to TRBJ1-4; no firm D call. The CDR3 spans 15 residues. Germline loops: CDR1 LNHNV, CDR2 YYDKDF (reference sequence). V lost 3 bases, J lost 8 bases, and 16 bases lay in between. The CDR3 DNA sequence: TGTGCCACCAGCAGGGGCCCTGAAGGGCACGAAAAACTGTTTTTT. Residues: CATSRGPEGHEKLFF. Full variable domain (missing parts from reference TRBV15 and TRBJ1-4): DAMVIQNPRYQVTQFGKPVTLSCSQTLNHNVMYWYQQKSSQAPKLLFHYYDKDFNNEADTPDNFQSRRPNTSFCFLDIRSPGLGDTAMYLCATSRGPEGHEKLFFGSGTQLSVL.

Note on this clone: Other nucleotide sequences from this sample produce the same CDR3. The genes are TRBV5-4 and TRBJ2-7; D gene unclear. The length of the CDR3 is 12 residues. V was trimmed by 2 bases and J by 5 bases, leaving 8 bases between them. Germline-derived CDR1 and CDR2 are SGHNT and YYREEE (reference sequence). Written as DNA, the CDR3 is TGTGCCAGCAGCTTTGGTCGAAACGAGCAGTACTTC. It is translated as CASSFGRNEQYF.

The V gene is TRBV2, the J gene TRBJ2-2; TRBD1 matches 8 bases. This CDR3 contains 13 residues. CDR1 is SNHLY and CDR2 is FYNNEI in the germline V gene. The V gene end was trimmed by 7 bases and the J gene end by 12 bases; junction bases not matched to a gene: 10. The CDR3 DNA follows: TGTGCCAGCACCGGGGACAGGAGAGAGAAGCTGTTTTTT. Amino acids: CASTGDRREKLFF.

This clone is a singleton in its sample. The rearrangement joins TRBV6-1 to TRBJ2-6; D is uncertain. From germline, CDR1 is MNHNS and CDR2 SASEGT. The germline V and J ends were trimmed by 2 bases and 0 bases, with 5 bases remaining between them. The CDR3 sequence is 15 residues long. The chain's CDR3 is CASSERPSGANVLTF. The CDR3 DNA reads TGTGCCAGCAGTGAACGGCCCTCTGGGGCCAACGTCCTGACTTTC.

This chain uses TRBV6-1 with TRBJ1-6; 10 nucleotides match TRBD1. Germline V gene sequence: CDR1 MNHNS, CDR2 SASEGT. Trimming at V came to 1 base and at J to 7 bases, leaving 1 base not matched to a gene. This CDR3 contains 15 residues. CDR3 region: CASSEETGGNSPLHF. The CDR3 bases are TGTGCCAGCAGTGAAGAGACAGGGGGCAATTCACCCCTCCACTTT.

This chain uses TRBV18 with TRBJ2-7, with TRBD1 matching over 10 bases. The CDR3 covers 16 residues. The V segment lost 0 bases and the J segment 4 bases; nucleotides outside the gene matches: 6. Germline CDR1 reads KGHSH; CDR2 reads LQKENI. CDR3 in DNA: TGTGCCAGCTCACCACCGGGGACAGGGGTCTCATACGAGCAGTACTTC. It codes for CASSPPGTGVSYEQYF.

The V and J genes are TRBV2 and TRBJ2-3; TRBD2 agrees at 11 bases. This CDR3 comprises 13 residues. Germline CDR1 reads SNHLY; CDR2 reads FYNNEI. Trimming at V came to 6 bases and at J to 8 bases, leaving 4 bases not matched to a gene. Written as DNA, the CDR3 is TGTGCCAGCAGCTATACTAGCGGGGGTACGCAGTATTTT. Its protein product is CASSYTSGGTQYF.

The rearrangement uses TRBV6-1 and TRBJ1-2; no firm D call. The CDR3 extends over 14 amino acids. Germline-derived CDR1 and CDR2 are MNHNS and SASEGT. V gave up 0 bases and J gave up 7 bases, with 12 bases separating them. The CDR3 here is CASSEALRRGGYTF. CDR3 in DNA: TGTGCCAGCAGTGAAGCGCTCCGTCGGGGTGGCTACACCTTC.

This clone is judged large. The chain has TRBV27 and TRBJ2-7; the match to TRBD2 covers 10 bases. The length of the CDR3 is 14 residues. Germline assignment: CDR1 MNHEY and CDR2 SMNVEV (reference sequence). V trimming: 8 bases; J trimming: 4 bases; junction bases outside the gene matches: 8. The CDR3 region has the DNA TGTGCCAGCGCAGCGGGAGGGCCGTCATACGAGCAGTACTTC. It codes for CASAAGGPSYEQYF.

The rearrangement joins TRBV7-3 to TRBJ2-1; 11 bases agree with TRBD2. This CDR3 is built from 15 residues. The V gene end was trimmed by 5 bases and the J gene end by 8 bases; junction bases not matched to a gene: 8. Germline assignment: CDR1 SGHTA and CDR2 FQGTGA. In nucleotides, the CDR3 is TGTGCCAGCAGCGACGGGACTAGCGGAGTCGATGAGCAGTTCTTC. This gives the protein CASSDGTSGVDEQFF.

This clone was detected once. CDR3 sequence (DNA): TGTGCCAGTAGTCCGAGGACTAGCGGTCCAGAGACCCAGTACTTC. Its protein product is CASSPRTSGPETQYF. This chain connects TRBV19 to TRBJ2-5; TRBD2 agrees at 10 bases. J was trimmed by 4 bases and V by 5 bases; bases with no gene match: 7. Looked up from germline, CDR1 is LNHDA and CDR2 is SQIVND (reference sequence). The CDR3 has 15 amino acids. Variable domain in full (rest from reference TRBV19 and TRBJ2-5): DGGITQSPKYLFRKEGQNVTLSCEQNLNHDAMYWYRQDPGQGLRLIYYSQIVNDFQKGDIAEGYSVSREKKESFPLTVTSAQKNPTAFYLCASSPRTSGPETQYFGPGTRLLVL.

The chain employs TRBV6-6 and TRBJ1-4; 10 bases are a match to TRBD1. Germline loops: CDR1 MNHNY, CDR2 SVGAGI (reference sequence). The V segment lost 3 bases and the J segment 8 bases; nucleotides outside the gene matches: 6. CDR3 length: 15 residues. DNA for the CDR3: TGTGCCAGCAGTTATTCCGGGACAGGGGAAGAAAAACTGTTTTTT. Protein: CASSYSGTGEEKLFF.

The chain recombines TRBV29-1 with TRBJ1-6; D remains unclear. CDR1 SQVTM and CDR2 ANQGSEA come from the germline V gene. V was trimmed by 5 bases and J by 8 bases, leaving 10 bases between them. The CDR3 is 12 amino acids. For the CDR3, the DNA is TGCAGCGTTAGGAGTAGAGATTCACCCCTCCACTTT. Residues: CSVRSRDSPLHF.

The rearrangement joins TRBV6-5 to TRBJ2-7, with D tentatively TRBD1 (5 bases). The CDR3 is 13 residues long. Trimming took 6 bases from V and 0 from J, leaving 9 bases between them. Germline CDR1 and CDR2: MNHEY and SVGAGI. CDR3 loop: CASRLGVSYEQYF. The DNA for the CDR3 is TGTGCCAGCAGGTTAGGGGTCTCCTACGAGCAGTACTTC.

This chain uses TRBV15 with TRBJ2-4; D is possibly TRBD1 (6 bases). Germline CDR1 is LNHNV and CDR2 is YYDKDF (reference sequence). The V end lost 1 base, the J end lost 0 bases, and 10 bases lay between the germline ends. The CDR3 spans 16 residues. CDR3 bases: TGTGCCACCAGCAGAGCAGGGGCTGGAGCCAAAAACATTCAGTACTTC. This codes for CATSRAGAGAKNIQYF.

The chain combines TRBV27 with TRBJ1-2; the D gene is possibly TRBD1 (5 bases). The CDR3 extends over 16 amino acids. CDR1 and CDR2 (germline): MNHEY, SMNVEV (reference sequence). The V end lost 7 bases, the J end lost 8 bases, and 26 bases lay between the germline ends. CDR3 nucleotides: TGTGCCAGCAACGCTATAGGAGGCACGACAAAGGGGGGCTACACCTTC. It yields the protein CASNAIGGTTKGGYTF.

The V and J genes are TRBV6-6 and TRBJ2-5, with D perhaps TRBD2 (6 bases). Trimming pared 6 bases from V and 6 bases from J, leaving 20 bases between. The CDR3 is 15 residues long. Germline CDR1 and CDR2: MNHNY and SVGAGI (reference sequence). The CDR3 nucleotides are TGTGCCAGCAGGGAAACCGGGACTTCCTTCAAGACCCAGTACTTC. As protein: CASRETGTSFKTQYF.

The chain carries TRBV28 and TRBJ2-4; maybe TRBD1 (6 bases). Germline loops: CDR1 MDHEN, CDR2 SYDVKM. The CDR3 runs to 17 residues. Deletions cut 5 bases from V and 7 bases from J, with 24 bases between. Here the CDR3 reads CASSISQGMGAGNIQYF. In DNA, the CDR3 is TGTGCCAGCAGTATCTCACAGGGTATGGGGGCCGGGAACATTCAGTACTTC.

This chain uses TRBV7-3 with TRBJ2-3, with D perhaps TRBD2 (6 bases). V was pared by 3 bases and J by 0 bases, with 7 bases between. Germline V CDR1 and CDR2: SGHTA, FQGTGA. The CDR3 runs to 14 residues. The DNA for the CDR3 is TGTGCCAGCAGCTTCGCGGGAAGCACAGATACGCAGTATTTT. This gives the protein CASSFAGSTDTQYF.

The chain combines TRBV7-9 with TRBJ1-1; D may be TRBD1 (6 bases). The CDR3 has 16 amino acids. CDR1 and CDR2 (germline): SEHNR, FQNEAQ (reference sequence). Trimming took 5 bases from V and 6 from J, leaving 22 bases between them. The CDR3 DNA reads TGTGCCAGCAGCGACTCAGCCTCGGACAGTTCGTCTGAAGCTTTCTTT. Translation: CASSDSASDSSSEAFF.

The rearrangement uses TRBV25-1 and TRBJ2-3; a weak D match, TRBD1 (6 bases). Germline-derived CDR1 and CDR2 are MGHDK and SYGVNS. This CDR3 contains 13 residues. Trimming took off 2 bases at V and 8 bases at J, with 11 bases between the two ends. The CDR3 bases are TGTGCCAGCAGTGAAGGTGGACAGCCTACGCAGTATTTT. Translating gives CASSEGGQPTQYF.

The chain links TRBV21-1 to TRBJ1-2; TRBD1 is taken as the D call from the table, unchecked against the DNA. TRBV21-1 is annotated as a pseudogene. CDR3 length: 15 residues. This CDR3 is CASSKPGQGPYGYTF. The CDR3 DNA follows: TGTGCCAGCAGCAAACCTGGACAGGGCCCCTATGGCTACACCTTC.

J is TRBJ2-2 and V is TRBV9; perhaps TRBD1 as D (5 bases). CDR1 is SGDLS and CDR2 is YYNGEE in the germline V gene. V dropped 1 base and J dropped 1 base, with 11 bases sitting between them. The CDR3 has 16 residues. The CDR3 nucleotides are TGTGCCAGCAGCGTAAGGGGCCAGGGGAACACCGGGGAGCTGTTTTTT. As protein: CASSVRGQGNTGELFF.

This chain links TRBV30 with TRBJ1-2, with 7 bases that match TRBD1. Trimming took 5 bases from V and 6 from J; bases not matched to a gene: 6. CDR1 is GTSNPN, CDR2 SVGIG, per germline (reference sequence). This CDR3 has 12 residues. CDR3 residues: CAWLTGNDGYTF. The CDR3 bases are TGTGCCTGGTTGACAGGGAACGATGGCTACACCTTC. Using reference TRBV30 and TRBJ1-2 for the parts outside the CDR3, the full variable domain is SQTIHQWPATLVQPVGSPLSLECTVEGTSNPNLYWYRQAAGRGLQLLFYSVGIGQISSEVPQNLSASRPQDRQFILSSKKLLLSDSGFYLCAWLTGNDGYTFGSGTRLTVV.

This clone was seen more than once but under ten times. The rearrangement uses TRBV28 and TRBJ2-1; D remains unclear. The CDR3 has 13 residues. V dropped 6 bases and J dropped 6 bases, with 12 bases sitting between them. CDR1 and CDR2 (germline): MDHEN, SYDVKM. Here the CDR3 DNA reads TGTGCCAGCAGGAGGCTTACGCTCAATGAGCAGTTCTTC. Translation: CASRRLTLNEQFF.

The chain recombines TRBV7-3 with TRBJ2-3; D is unclear. V was clipped by 0 bases and J by 4 bases, with 5 bases between them. Germline V CDR1 and CDR2: SGHTA, FQGTGA. The CDR3 sequence is 13 residues long. The CDR3 is CASSLTGSDTQYF. The CDR3 nucleotides read TGTGCCAGCAGCTTAACAGGGTCAGATACGCAGTATTTT.

The V call is TRBV9, the J call TRBJ1-5, with D unclear. Trimming took 0 bases from V and 6 from J, leaving 10 bases between them. From germline, CDR1 is SGDLS and CDR2 YYNGEE. The CDR3 loop spans 14 amino acids. CDR3 region: CASSVAGVGQPQHF. CDR3 DNA sequence: TGTGCCAGCAGCGTAGCTGGGGTTGGTCAGCCCCAGCATTTT.